One T cell receptor beta chain is described in this entry. The antigen is unknown. The sample carries other DNA sequences with the same CDR3. The data originate from a study of shared clonotypes between healthy human individuals. Notes on the study in general: Non-shared clonotypes were found to have lower generation probabilities than the clonotypes that were shared by all four of the sorted-subset donors.

J lost 3 bases, V lost 1 base, and 4 bases had no gene match. The CDR3 loop spans 15 amino acids. Germline V CDR1 and CDR2: MGHRA, YSYEKL. The data were produced by immunoSEQ multiplex PCR, yet TCRdb's version contains in-frame clones alone and is incomplete. The sample has about 680,000 clones, approximately 75% seen once. CD4+ cell separation produced CD45RA+ naive and CD45RA-negative memory subsets. This receptor was taken from a woman aged 25 to 39 in good health. Sequences were obtained from memory CD4+ T cells sorted from blood. Described subset: CD45RA-negative fraction. The chain employs TRBV4-1 and TRBJ2-5; TRBD2 matches at 8 bases. CDR3 protein: CASSQGPGGEETQYF. CDR3 nucleotides: TGCGCCAGCAGCCAAGGGCCCGGGGGGGAAGAGACCCAGTACTTC.